The TCR beta chain described here comes from a study of beta chain features in type 1 diabetes. Study results and limitations: Insertion counts at VDJ junctions were lower in type 1 diabetes patients, who also showed more deletions there. Cells carrying high TCR expression could end up over-represented when cDNA is sequenced.

Sequenced material consisted of expressed TCRB transcripts (all of the isolated RNA was reverse transcribed). Clones were sequenced by immunoSEQ multiplex PCR, and TCRdb holds only the in-frame ones, with some missing. The data show roughly 300,000 clones, 14% seen once. Based on CD45RO/CCR7/CD25/CD127/CD95/CD27, CD4+ regulatory, stem cell-like memory, naive and central memory cells were sorted. Without exception, sorted populations had purity beyond 95%. The germline CDR1 and CDR2 sequences are MGHDK and SYGVNS. After removal of 9 bases from V and 7 bases from J, the junction contained 7 bases not matched to a gene. This CDR3 comprises 14 residues. This clone was counted ten times or more. Its antigen is undetermined.

Material for sequencing was central memory CD4+ T cells from blood. The source of this sequence is a man aged 30-40 years in good health. This chain joins TRBV25-1 and TRBJ2-3; 13 nucleotides match TRBD2. CDR3: CASAGTSGVNTQYF. The CDR3 coding sequence is TGTGCCAGTGCCGGGACTAGCGGGGTAAATACGCAGTATTTT.